The 12 T cell receptor beta chains given below trace back to one sample, sequenced in a study of blood T cells in healthy people across ages. PCR was performed a second time for about 7 to 12 cycles using a sample-barcoded 5' primer and a J-beta primer mix. Using its own MiXCR run on the 5' RACE reads, TCRdb lists one record per CDR3 protein. This table has about 640,000 distinct CDR3 sequences, roughly 53% appearing once. Sequencing was carried out using blood. The receptors originated from a man aged 55 to 70 in good health.

The genes are TRBV11-2 and TRBJ1-1; D might be TRBD1 (6 bases). The V end was cut by 3 bases, the J end by 3 bases, with 11 bases between. Germline loops: CDR1 SGHAT, CDR2 FQNNGV. The CDR3 covers 14 residues. The CDR3 DNA reads as TGTGCCAGCAGCTTTACAGGGAGGGACACTGAAGCTTTCTTT. Translating gives CASSFTGRDTEAFF.

The CDR3 DNA is TGTGCCAGCAGCCAAGGGGGTACTAATTCACCCCTCCACTTT. Encoded protein: CASSQGGTNSPLHF. The chain combines TRBV6-4 with TRBJ1-6, with a weak D call TRBD1 (6 bases). Trimming left V 6 bases short and J 6 bases short, with 12 bases between. The CDR3 spans 14 residues. The V gene's germline CDR1 is MRHNA and CDR2 SNTAGT.

This chain links TRBV5-6 with TRBJ1-1, with D possibly being TRBD1 (5 bases). V was shortened by 2 bases and J by 8 bases, with 13 bases between the two germline ends. The CDR3 consists of 13 residues. In germline, CDR1 is SGHDT, CDR2 YYEEEE. The CDR3 loop reads CASSLGGTPEAFF. CDR3 coding DNA: TGTGCCAGCAGCTTAGGAGGGACCCCCGAAGCTTTCTTT.

The chain joins TRBV7-8 to TRBJ1-4; D is unclear. This CDR3 contains 17 residues. Germline CDR1 reads SGHVS; CDR2 reads FQNEAQ. The germline V and J ends were trimmed by 1 base and 4 bases, with 16 bases remaining between them. In DNA form, the CDR3 reads TGTGCCAGCAGCTTAGGTGTGGGAACCAAACTTAATGAAAAACTGTTTTTT. Translation gives CASSLGVGTKLNEKLFF.

The V gene is TRBV20-1, the J gene TRBJ2-4, with 11 positions matching TRBD1. The CDR3 loop spans 15 amino acids. Trimming at V came to 5 bases and at J to 13 bases, leaving 16 bases not matched to a gene. Per the germline V gene, CDR1 is DFQATT and CDR2 is SNEGSKA (reference sequence). The CDR3 is CSAGPGGQGAREQYF. CDR3 DNA: TGCAGTGCTGGGCCTGGTGGACAGGGGGCTCGGGAGCAGTACTTC.

Here the CDR3 reads CASSYRPTVNEQFF. CDR3 in DNA: TGTGCCAGCAGCTACCGACCCACGGTCAATGAGCAGTTCTTC. This chain joins TRBV11-2 and TRBJ2-1; no reliable D call. Trimming shortened V by 4 bases and J by 6 bases, and 13 bases separated the two germline ends. The CDR3 loop spans 14 amino acids. Per germline, CDR1 SGHAT and CDR2 FQNNGV.

The chain is built from TRBV12-3 or TRBV12-4 and TRBJ1-5; 7 positions agree with TRBD1. Trimming removed 6 bases from V and 3 bases from J; junction bases left unmatched: 5. CDR3 length: 14 residues. CDR3 region: CASSLDRVNQPQHF. The CDR3 DNA reads as TGTGCCAGCAGCCTAGACAGGGTCAATCAGCCCCAGCATTTT.

V gene TRBV12-3 or TRBV12-4 combines with J gene TRBJ1-2; the match to TRBD1 covers 7 bases. Trimming at V came to 5 bases and at J to 0 bases, leaving 9 bases not matched to a gene. The CDR3 spans 16 residues. Here the CDR3 DNA reads TGTGCCAGCAGTCTTACATACAGGGGTCCTAACTATGGCTACACCTTC. Translating gives CASSLTYRGPNYGYTF.

The CDR3 here is CASSSEDSPFCEQYF. The CDR3, as DNA: TGCGCCAGCAGCTCAGAGGACAGTCCTTTCTGCGAGCAGTACTTC. The V gene is TRBV5-1, the J gene TRBJ2-7; D is perhaps TRBD1 (6 bases). The CDR3 sequence is 15 residues long. V was trimmed by 3 bases and J by 6 bases, leaving 19 bases between them. Germline-derived CDR1 and CDR2 are SGHRS and YFSETQ. Based on the CDR3 plus reference TRBV5-1 and TRBJ2-7, the full variable domain is KAGVTQTPRYLIKTRGQQVTLSCSPISGHRSVSWYQQTPGQGLQFLFEYFSETQRNKGNFPGRFSGRQFSNSRSEMNVSTLELGDSALYLCASSSEDSPFCEQYFGPGTRLTVT.

The chain employs TRBV10-3 and TRBJ2-6, with a possible D match to TRBD2 (6 bases). The V end was cut by 3 bases, the J end by 1 base, with 13 bases between. CDR3 length: 17 residues. CDR1 ENHRY and CDR2 SYGVKD come from the germline V gene. CDR3 in amino acids: CAISDAGRRSGANVLTF. The CDR3 nucleotides read TGTGCCATCAGTGACGCGGGACGGAGGTCTGGGGCCAACGTCCTGACTTTC.

The gene calls are TRBV7-2 and TRBJ1-2; 8 bases are a match to TRBD1. Germline CDR1 SGHTA, CDR2 FQGNSA. V lost 5 bases to trimming and J lost 4 bases; unmatched junction nucleotides: 18. This CDR3 is built from 18 residues. CDR3 region: CASSTKGTGTGFSYGYTF. The CDR3 DNA reads TGTGCCAGCAGCACAAAGGGAACCGGGACAGGATTTAGCTATGGCTACACCTTC. The variable domain in full, with the rest retrieved from reference TRBV7-2 and TRBJ1-2, is GAGVSQSPSNKVTEKGKDVELRCDPISGHTALYWYRQSLGQGLEFLIYFQGNSAPDKSGLPSDRFSAERTGGSVSTLTIQRTQQEDSAVYLCASSTKGTGTGFSYGYTFGSGTRLTVV.

The J gene is TRBJ2-1, the V gene TRBV4-1; D is unresolved. The CDR3 length is 12 residues. Germline CDR1 is MGHRA and CDR2 is YSYEKL. The V end was cut by 4 bases, the J end by 6 bases, with 7 bases between. The CDR3 region has the DNA TGCGCCAGCAGCCGGACCCTCAATGAGCAGTTCTTC. Its translation: CASSRTLNEQFF.